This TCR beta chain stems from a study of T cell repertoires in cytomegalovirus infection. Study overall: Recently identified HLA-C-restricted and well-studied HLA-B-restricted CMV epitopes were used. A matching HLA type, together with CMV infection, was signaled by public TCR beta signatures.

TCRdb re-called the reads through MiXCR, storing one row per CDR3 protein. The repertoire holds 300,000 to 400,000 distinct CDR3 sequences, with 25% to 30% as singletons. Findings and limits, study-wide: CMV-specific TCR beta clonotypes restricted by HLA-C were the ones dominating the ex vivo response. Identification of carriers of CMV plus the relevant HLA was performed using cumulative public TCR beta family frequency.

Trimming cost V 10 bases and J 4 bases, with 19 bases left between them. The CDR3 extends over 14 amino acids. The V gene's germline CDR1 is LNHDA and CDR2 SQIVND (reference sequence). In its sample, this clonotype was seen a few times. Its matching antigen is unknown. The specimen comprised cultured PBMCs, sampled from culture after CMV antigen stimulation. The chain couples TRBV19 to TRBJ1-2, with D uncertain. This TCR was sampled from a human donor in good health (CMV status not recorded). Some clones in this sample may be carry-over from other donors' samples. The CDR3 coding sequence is TGTGCCACTCACCCTCGGCGGGTTGGCTATGGCTACACCTTC. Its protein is CATHPRRVGYGYTF.